This T cell receptor beta chain was recorded in a study of T-cell reconstitution after alpha-beta-depleted transplantation in children. Comment on this clonotype: Its antigen is not known.

The CDR3 extends over 12 amino acids. Trimming took 3 bases from V and 8 from J; bases not matched to a gene: 0. CDR1 is SGHAT, CDR2 FQNNGV, per germline. Findings of the study overall: Recipient T cells and thymic progenitors that survived gave rise to the high TCRbeta diversity observed at day 60 in some patients. Newly made T cells mostly supplied T-cell counts and diversity one year after transplant.

During its preparation, the TCRbeta library received unique molecular identifiers. TCRdb itself ran the PCR reads through MiXCR, one entry per CDR3 protein. Here the sample spans fewer than 1 million distinct CDR3 sequences, approximately 15% being singletons. The chain joins TRBV11-2 to TRBJ2-4, with 8 bases aligning to TRBD2. Material: PBMCs, mostly from graft donor cells, obtained 360 days after TCRalphabeta/CD19-depleted stem cell transplant. The clonotype was recovered from a male patient younger than 18 who had a stem cell transplant for acute lymphoblastic leukemia, so the T cells may come from the graft donor. The CDR3 DNA is TGTGCCAGCAGCTTCGGGGGGGACATTCAGTACTTC. As protein: CASSFGGDIQYF.